This T cell receptor beta chain was sequenced in a study of blood T cells in healthy people across ages. A second PCR of roughly 7 to 11 cycles used a sample-barcoded 5' primer and a J-beta primer mix. TCRdb analysed the 5' RACE reads with MiXCR anew, one entry per CDR3 protein. The table lists 700,000 to 1,000,000 distinct CDR3 sequences, 40% to 50% of them singletons. V trimming: 7 bases; J trimming: 9 bases; junction bases outside the gene matches: 9. The CDR3 is made up of 14 amino acids. The TCR was taken from a man in his fifties or sixties in good health. What was sequenced was blood. The V call is TRBV12-3 or TRBV12-4, the J call TRBJ1-1; 12 bases are a match to TRBD1. The CDR3 loop is CASIMTGTGGKAFF. The CDR3 DNA is TGTGCCAGCATTATGACCGGGACAGGGGGCAAAGCTTTCTTT.